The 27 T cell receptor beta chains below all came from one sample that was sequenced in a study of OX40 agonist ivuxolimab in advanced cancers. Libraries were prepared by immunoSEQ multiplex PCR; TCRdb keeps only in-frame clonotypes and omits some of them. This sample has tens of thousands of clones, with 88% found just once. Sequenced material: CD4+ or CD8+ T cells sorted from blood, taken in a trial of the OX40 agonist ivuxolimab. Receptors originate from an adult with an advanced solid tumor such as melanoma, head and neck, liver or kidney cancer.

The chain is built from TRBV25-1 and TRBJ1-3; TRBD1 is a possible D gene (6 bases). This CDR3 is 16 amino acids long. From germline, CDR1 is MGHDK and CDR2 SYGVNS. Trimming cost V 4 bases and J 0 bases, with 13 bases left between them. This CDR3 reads CASSVPGQISGNTIYF. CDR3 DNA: TGTGCCAGCAGTGTACCGGGACAAATCTCTGGAAACACCATATATTTT. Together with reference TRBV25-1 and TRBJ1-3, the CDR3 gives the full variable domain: EADIYQTPRYLVIGTGKKITLECSQTMGHDKMYWYQQDPGMELHLIHYSYGVNSTEKGDLSSESTVSRIRTEHFPLTLESARPSHTSQYLCASSVPGQISGNTIYFGEGSWLTVV.

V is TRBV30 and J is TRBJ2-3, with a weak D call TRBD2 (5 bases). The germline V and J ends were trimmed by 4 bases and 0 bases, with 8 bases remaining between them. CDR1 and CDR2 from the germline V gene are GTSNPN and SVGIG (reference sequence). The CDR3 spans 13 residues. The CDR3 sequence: CAWNRGSTDTQYF. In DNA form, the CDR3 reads TGTGCCTGGAATCGGGGTAGCACAGATACGCAGTATTTT.

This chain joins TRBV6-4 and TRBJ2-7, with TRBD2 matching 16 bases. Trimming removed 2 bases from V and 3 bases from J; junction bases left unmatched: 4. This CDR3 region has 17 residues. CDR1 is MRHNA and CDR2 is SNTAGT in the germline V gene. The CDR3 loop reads CASSDPGLAGGGYEQYF. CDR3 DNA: TGTGCCAGCAGTGACCCGGGACTAGCGGGAGGGGGCTACGAGCAGTACTTC.

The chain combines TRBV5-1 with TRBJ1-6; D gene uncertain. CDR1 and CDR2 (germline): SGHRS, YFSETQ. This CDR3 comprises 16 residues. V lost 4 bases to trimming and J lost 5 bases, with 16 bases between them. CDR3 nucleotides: TGCGCCAGCAGCACCCGGTCCTTATCCGATAATTCACCCCTCCACTTT. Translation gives CASSTRSLSDNSPLHF.

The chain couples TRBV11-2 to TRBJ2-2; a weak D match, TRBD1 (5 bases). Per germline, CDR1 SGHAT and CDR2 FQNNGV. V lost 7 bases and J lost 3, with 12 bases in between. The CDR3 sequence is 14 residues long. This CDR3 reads CASTFQGHTGELFF. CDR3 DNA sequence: TGTGCCAGCACCTTCCAGGGTCACACCGGGGAGCTGTTTTTT. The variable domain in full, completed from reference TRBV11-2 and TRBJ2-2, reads EAGVAQSPRYKIIEKRQSVAFWCNPISGHATLYWYQQILGQGPKLLIQFQNNGVVDDSQLPKDRFSAERLKGVDSTLKIQPAKLEDSAVYLCASTFQGHTGELFFGEGSRLTVL.

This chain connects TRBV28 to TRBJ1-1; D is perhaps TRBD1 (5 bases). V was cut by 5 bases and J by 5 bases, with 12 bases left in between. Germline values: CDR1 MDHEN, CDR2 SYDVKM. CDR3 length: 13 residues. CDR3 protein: CASSAPGGTEAFF. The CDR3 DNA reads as TGTGCCAGCAGTGCCCCGGGGGGGACTGAAGCTTTCTTT. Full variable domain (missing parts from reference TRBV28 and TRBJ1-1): DVKVTQSSRYLVKRTGEKVFLECVQDMDHENMFWYRQDPGLGLRLIYFSYDVKMKEKGDIPEGYSVSREKKERFSLILESASTNQTSMYLCASSAPGGTEAFFGQGTRLTVV.

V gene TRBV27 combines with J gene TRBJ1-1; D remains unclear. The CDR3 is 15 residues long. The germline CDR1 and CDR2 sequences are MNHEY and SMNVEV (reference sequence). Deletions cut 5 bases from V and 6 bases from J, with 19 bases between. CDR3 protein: CASSPQSYTKPEAFF. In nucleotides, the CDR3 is TGTGCCAGCAGTCCCCAGTCCTACACGAAACCTGAAGCTTTCTTT.

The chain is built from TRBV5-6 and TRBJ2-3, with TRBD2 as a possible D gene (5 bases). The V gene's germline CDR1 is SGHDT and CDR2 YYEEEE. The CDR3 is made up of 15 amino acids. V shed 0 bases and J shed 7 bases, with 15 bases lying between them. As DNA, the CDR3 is TGTGCCAGCAGCTTGGTAGCGCCTAAGACGAATACGCAGTATTTT. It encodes CASSLVAPKTNTQYF.

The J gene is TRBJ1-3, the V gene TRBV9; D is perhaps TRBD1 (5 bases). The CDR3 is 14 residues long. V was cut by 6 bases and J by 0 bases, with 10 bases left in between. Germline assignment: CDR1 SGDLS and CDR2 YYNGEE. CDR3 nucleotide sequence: TGTGCCAGCAACGGACAAGGCTCTGGAAACACCATATATTTT. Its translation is CASNGQGSGNTIYF.

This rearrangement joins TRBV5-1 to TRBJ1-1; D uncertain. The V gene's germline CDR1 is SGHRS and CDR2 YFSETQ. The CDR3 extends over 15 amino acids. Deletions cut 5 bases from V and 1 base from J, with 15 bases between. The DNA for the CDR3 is TGCGCCAGCAGTTCCAACAGCCTCTCGAACACTGAAGCTTTCTTT. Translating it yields CASSSNSLSNTEAFF.

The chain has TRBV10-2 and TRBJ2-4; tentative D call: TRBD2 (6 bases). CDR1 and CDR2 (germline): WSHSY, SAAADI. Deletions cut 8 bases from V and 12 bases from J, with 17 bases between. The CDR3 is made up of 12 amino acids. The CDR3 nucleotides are TGCGCCAGCGGGGGGACCCGTCCCCCTCAGTACTTC. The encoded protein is CASGGTRPPQYF.

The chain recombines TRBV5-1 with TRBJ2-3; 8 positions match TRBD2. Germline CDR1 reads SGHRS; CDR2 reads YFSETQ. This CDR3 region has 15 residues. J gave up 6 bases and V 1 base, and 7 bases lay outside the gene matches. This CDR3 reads CASSLNAGGSDTQYF. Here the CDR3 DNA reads TGCGCCAGCAGCTTGAACGCGGGAGGTTCGGATACGCAGTATTTT.

DNA of the CDR3: TGCGCCAGCAGCCAAGAAGGGGGTACAGCCAACACCGGGGAGCTGTTTTTT. It specifies CASSQEGGTANTGELFF. V usage is TRBV4-1 and J usage is TRBJ2-2; possible D gene TRBD1, 6 bases. CDR1 MGHRA and CDR2 YSYEKL come from the germline V gene. There are 17 residues in the CDR3. The ends were cut back, 0 bases at V and 2 bases at J, with 13 bases in the middle.

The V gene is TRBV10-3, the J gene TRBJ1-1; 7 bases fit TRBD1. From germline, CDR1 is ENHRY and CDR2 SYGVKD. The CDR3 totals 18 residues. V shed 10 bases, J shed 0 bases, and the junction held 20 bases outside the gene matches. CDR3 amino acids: CATNKRGLRGNMNTEAFF. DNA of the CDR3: TGTGCCACCAATAAAAGGGGGCTCAGGGGCAACATGAACACTGAAGCTTTCTTT.

In DNA form, the CDR3 reads TGTGCCACACGGGCCCTTCGTGAGACCGGGGAGCTGTTTTTT. Translation gives CATRALRETGELFF. V is TRBV27 and J is TRBJ2-2; the D is unclear. Between the trimmed V and J ends, which lost 10 bases and 5 bases, there was a span of 17 bases. CDR1 and CDR2 from the germline V gene are MNHEY and SMNVEV (reference sequence). This CDR3 is built from 14 residues.

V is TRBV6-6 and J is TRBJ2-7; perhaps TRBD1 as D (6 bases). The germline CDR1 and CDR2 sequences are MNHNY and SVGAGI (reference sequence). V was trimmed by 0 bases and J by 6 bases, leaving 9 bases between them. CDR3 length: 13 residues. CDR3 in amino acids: CASSYSTGPEQYF. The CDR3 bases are TGTGCCAGCAGTTACTCGACAGGACCCGAGCAGTACTTC.

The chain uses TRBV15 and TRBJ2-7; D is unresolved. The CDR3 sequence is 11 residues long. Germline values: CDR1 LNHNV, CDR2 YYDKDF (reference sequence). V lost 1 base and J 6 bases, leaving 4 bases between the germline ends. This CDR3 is CATSRGFEQYF. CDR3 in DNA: TGTGCCACCAGCAGAGGGTTCGAGCAGTACTTC.

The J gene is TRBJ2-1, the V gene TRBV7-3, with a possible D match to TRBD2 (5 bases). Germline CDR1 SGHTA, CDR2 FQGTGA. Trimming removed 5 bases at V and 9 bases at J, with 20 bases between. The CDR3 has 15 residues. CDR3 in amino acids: CASSKERGVRGEQFF. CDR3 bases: TGTGCCAGCAGCAAAGAACGAGGAGTACGGGGTGAGCAGTTCTTC.

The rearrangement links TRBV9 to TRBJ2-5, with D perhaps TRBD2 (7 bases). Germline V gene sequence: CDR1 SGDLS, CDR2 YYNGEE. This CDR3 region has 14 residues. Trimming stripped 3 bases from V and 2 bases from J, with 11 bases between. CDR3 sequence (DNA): TGTGCCAGCAGCGAGGGGGGGCTACAAGAGACCCAGTACTTC. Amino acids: CASSEGGLQETQYF.

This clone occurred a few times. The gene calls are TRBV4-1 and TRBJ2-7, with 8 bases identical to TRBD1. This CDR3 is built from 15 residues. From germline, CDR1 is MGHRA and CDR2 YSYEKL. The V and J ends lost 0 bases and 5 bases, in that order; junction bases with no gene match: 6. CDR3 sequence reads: CASSQDGTGADEQYF. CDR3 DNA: TGCGCCAGCAGCCAAGACGGGACAGGAGCAGACGAGCAGTACTTC.

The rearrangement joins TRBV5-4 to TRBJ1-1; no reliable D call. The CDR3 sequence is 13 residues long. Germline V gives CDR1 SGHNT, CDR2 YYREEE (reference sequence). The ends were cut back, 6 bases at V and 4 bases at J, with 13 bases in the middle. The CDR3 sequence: CASTPKGTTEAFF. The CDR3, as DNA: TGTGCCAGCACTCCGAAAGGAACCACTGAAGCTTTCTTT.

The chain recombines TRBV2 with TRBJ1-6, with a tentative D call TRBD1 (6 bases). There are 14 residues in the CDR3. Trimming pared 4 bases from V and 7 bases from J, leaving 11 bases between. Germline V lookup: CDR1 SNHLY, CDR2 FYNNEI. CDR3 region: CASSGQEQNSPLHF. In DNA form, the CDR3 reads TGTGCCAGCAGTGGACAGGAGCAGAATTCACCCCTCCACTTT.

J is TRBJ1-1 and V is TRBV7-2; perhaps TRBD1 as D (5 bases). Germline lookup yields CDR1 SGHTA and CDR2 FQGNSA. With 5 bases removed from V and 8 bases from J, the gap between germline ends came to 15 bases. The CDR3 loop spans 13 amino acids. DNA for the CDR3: TGTGCCAGCAGCCCAAGGGGCGGAGCCGAAGCTTTCTTT. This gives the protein CASSPRGGAEAFF. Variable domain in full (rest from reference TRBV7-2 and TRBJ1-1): GAGVSQSPSNKVTEKGKDVELRCDPISGHTALYWYRQSLGQGLEFLIYFQGNSAPDKSGLPSDRFSAERTGGSVSTLTIQRTQQEDSAVYLCASSPRGGAEAFFGQGTRLTVV.

The CDR3 here is CASSSQVNTEAFF. The CDR3 region has the DNA TGTGCCAGTAGTTCTCAGGTGAACACTGAAGCTTTCTTT. The rearrangement links TRBV19 to TRBJ1-1; D is ambiguous. With 5 bases removed from V and 0 bases from J, the gap between germline ends came to 7 bases. The CDR3 sequence is 13 residues long. Germline loops: CDR1 LNHDA, CDR2 SQIVND (reference sequence).

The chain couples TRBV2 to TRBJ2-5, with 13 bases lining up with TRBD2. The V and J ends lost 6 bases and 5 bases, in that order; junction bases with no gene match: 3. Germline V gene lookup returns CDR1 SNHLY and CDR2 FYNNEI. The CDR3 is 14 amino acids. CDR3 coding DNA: TGTGCCAGCAGACAACTAGCGGGGGGGGAGACCCAGTACTTC. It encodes CASRQLAGGETQYF.

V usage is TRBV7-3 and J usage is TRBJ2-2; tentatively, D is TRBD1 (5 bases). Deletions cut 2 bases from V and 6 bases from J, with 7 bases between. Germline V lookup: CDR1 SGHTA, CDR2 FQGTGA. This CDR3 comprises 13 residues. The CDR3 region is CASSLEGAGELFF. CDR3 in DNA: TGTGCCAGCAGCTTAGAAGGGGCCGGGGAGCTGTTTTTT.

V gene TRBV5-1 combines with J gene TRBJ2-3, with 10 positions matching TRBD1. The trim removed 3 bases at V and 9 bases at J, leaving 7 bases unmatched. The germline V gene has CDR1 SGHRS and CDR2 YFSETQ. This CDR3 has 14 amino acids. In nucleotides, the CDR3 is TGCGCCAGCAGCTCAGGACAGGGGGAGGTGACGCAGTATTTT. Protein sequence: CASSSGQGEVTQYF.